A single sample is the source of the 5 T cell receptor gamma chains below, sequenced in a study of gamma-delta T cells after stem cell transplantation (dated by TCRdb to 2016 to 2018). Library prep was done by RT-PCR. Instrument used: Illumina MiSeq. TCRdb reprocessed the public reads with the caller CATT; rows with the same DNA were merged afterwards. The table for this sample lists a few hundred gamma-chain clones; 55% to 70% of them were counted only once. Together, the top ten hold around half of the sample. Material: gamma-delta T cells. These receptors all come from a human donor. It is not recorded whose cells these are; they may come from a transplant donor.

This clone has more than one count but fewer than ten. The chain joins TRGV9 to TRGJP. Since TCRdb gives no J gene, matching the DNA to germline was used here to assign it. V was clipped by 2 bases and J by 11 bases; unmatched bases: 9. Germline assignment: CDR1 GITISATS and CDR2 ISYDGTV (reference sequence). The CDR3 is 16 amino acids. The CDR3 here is CALWEATKLGKKIKVF. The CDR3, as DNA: TGTGCCTTGTGGGAGGCAACAAAGCTGGGCAAAAAAATCAAGGTATTT.

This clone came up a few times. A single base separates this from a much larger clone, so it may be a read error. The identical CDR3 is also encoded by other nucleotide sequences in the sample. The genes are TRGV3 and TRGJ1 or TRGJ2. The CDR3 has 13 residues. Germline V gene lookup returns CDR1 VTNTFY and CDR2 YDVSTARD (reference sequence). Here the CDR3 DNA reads TGTGCTACCTGGGAGACTTCTTATTATAAGAAACTCTTT. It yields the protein CATWETSYYKKLF.

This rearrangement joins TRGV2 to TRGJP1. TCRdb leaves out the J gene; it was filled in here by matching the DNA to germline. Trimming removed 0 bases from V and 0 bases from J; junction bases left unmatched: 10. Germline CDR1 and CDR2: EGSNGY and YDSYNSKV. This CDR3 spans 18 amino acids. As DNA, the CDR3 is TGTGCCACCTGGGACGGGCCCCAAAATAATACCACTGGTTGGTTCAAGATATTT. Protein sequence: CATWDGPQNNTTGWFKIF.

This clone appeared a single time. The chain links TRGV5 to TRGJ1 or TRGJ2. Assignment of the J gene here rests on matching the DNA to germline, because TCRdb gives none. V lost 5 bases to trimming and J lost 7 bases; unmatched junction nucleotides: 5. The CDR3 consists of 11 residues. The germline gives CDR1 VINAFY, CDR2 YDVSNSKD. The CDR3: CATWAGYKKLF. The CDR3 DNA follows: TGTGCCACCTGGGCGGGGTATAAGAAACTCTTT.

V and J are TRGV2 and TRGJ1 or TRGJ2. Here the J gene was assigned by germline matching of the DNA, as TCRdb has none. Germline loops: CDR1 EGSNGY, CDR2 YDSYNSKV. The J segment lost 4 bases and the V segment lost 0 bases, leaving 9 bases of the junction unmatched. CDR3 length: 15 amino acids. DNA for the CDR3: TGTGCCACCTGGGACGGGCTTTTGGGGTATTATAAGAAACTCTTT. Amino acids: CATWDGLLGYYKKLF.